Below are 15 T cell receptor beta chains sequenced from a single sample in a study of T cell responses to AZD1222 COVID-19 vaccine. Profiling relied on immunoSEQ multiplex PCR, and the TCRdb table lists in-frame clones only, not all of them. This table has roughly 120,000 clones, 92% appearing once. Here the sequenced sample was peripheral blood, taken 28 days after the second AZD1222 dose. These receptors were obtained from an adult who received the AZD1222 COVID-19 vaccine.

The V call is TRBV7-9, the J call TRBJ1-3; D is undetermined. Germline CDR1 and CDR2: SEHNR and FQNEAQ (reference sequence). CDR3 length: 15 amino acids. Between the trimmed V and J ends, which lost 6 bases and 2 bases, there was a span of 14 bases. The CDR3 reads CASSLQVAAGNTIYF. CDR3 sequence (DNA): TGTGCCAGCAGTCTCCAGGTGGCCGCTGGAAACACCATATATTTT.

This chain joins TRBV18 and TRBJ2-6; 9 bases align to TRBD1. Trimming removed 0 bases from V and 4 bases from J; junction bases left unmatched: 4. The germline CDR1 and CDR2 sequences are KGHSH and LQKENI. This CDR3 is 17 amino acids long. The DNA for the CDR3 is TGTGCCAGCTCACCACCGGGACAGGGTTCCGGGGCCAACGTCCTGACTTTC. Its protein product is CASSPPGQGSGANVLTF. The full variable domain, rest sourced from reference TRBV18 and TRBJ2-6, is NAGVMQNPRHLVRRRGQEARLRCSPMKGHSHVYWYRQLPEEGLKFMVYLQKENIIDESGMPKERFSAEFPKEGPSILRIQQVVRGDSAAYFCASSPPGQGSGANVLTFGAGSRLTVL.

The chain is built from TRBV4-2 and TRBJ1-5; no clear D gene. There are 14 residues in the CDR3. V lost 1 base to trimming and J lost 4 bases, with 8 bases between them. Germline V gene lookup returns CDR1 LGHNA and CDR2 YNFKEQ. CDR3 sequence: CASSQASGNQPQHF. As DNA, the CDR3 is TGTGCCAGCAGCCAAGCCTCCGGGAATCAGCCCCAGCATTTT.

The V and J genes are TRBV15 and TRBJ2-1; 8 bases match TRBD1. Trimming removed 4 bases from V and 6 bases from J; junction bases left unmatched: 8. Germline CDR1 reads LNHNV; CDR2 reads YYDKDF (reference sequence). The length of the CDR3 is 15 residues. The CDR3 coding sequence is TGTGCCACCAGCATAGCAGGGGGCGCGGGCAATGAGCAGTTCTTC. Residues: CATSIAGGAGNEQFF.

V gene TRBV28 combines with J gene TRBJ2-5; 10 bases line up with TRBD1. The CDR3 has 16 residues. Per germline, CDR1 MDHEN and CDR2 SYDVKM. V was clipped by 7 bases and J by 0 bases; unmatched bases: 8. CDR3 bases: TGTGCCAGCAACAGGGCCGGGACAGGGGACCAAGAGACCCAGTACTTC. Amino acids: CASNRAGTGDQETQYF.

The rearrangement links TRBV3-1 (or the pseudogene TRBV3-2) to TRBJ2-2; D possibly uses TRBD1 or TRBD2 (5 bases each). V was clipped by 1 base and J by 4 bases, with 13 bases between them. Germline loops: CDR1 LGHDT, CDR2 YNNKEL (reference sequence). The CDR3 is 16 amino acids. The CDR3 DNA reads TGTGCCAGCAGCCAAGTCCGGGGCCGGGTCACCGGGGAGCTGTTTTTT. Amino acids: CASSQVRGRVTGELFF.

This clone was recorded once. The CDR3 nucleotides read TGTGCCAGCAGCATACAGGGTGCCGGGGAGCTGTTTTTT. Encoded protein: CASSIQGAGELFF. V is TRBV12-3 or TRBV12-4 and J is TRBJ2-2; possible D gene TRBD1, 6 bases. Trimming shortened V by 6 bases and J by 6 bases, and 11 bases separated the two germline ends. The CDR3 is 13 amino acids.

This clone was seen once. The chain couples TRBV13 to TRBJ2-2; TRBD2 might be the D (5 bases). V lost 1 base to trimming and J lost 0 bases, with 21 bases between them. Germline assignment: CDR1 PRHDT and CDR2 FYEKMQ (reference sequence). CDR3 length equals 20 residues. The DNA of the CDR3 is TGTGCCAGCAGCTTAGAAAGTATTGGCGAGCGGCTACCGAACACCGGGGAGCTGTTTTTT. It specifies CASSLESIGERLPNTGELFF. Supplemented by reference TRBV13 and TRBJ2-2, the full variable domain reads AAGVIQSPRHLIKEKRETATLKCYPIPRHDTVYWYQQGPGQDPQFLISFYEKMQSDKGSIPDRFSAQQFSDYHSELNMSSLELGDSALYFCASSLESIGERLPNTGELFFGEGSRLTVL.

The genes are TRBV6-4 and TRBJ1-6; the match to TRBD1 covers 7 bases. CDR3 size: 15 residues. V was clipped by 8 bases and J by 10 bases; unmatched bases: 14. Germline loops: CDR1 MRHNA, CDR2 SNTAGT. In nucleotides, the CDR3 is TGTGCCAGCCGAGCTACGGGACAGCAAAACTCACCCCTCCACTTT. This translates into CASRATGQQNSPLHF.

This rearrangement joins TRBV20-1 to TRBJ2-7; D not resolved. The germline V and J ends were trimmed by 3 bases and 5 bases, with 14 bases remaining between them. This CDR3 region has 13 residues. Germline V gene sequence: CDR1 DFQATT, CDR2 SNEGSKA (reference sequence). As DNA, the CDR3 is TGCAGTGCTAGTGTCCAAAGATGGGACGAGCAGTACTTC. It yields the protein CSASVQRWDEQYF.

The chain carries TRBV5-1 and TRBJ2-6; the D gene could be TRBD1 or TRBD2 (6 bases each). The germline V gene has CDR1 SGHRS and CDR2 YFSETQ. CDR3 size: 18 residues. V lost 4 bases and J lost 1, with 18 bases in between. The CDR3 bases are TGCGCCAGCAGCCTAGGGGCAGGGGCGGGATCTGGGGCCAACGTCCTGACTTTC. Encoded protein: CASSLGAGAGSGANVLTF.

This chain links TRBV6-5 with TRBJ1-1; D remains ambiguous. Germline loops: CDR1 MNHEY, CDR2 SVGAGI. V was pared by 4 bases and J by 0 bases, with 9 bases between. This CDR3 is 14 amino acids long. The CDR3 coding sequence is TGTGCCAGCAGTTCCCTTATTGTGAACACTGAAGCTTTCTTT. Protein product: CASSSLIVNTEAFF.

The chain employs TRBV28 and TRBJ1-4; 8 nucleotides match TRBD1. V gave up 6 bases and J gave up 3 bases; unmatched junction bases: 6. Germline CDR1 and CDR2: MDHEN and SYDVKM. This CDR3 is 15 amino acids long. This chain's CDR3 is CASSRMTGANEKLFF. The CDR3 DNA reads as TGTGCCAGCAGCCGTATGACAGGGGCTAATGAAAAACTGTTTTTT.

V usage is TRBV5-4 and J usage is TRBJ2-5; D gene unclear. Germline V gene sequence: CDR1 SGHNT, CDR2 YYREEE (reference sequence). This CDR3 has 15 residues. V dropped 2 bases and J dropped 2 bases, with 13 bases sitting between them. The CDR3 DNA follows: TGTGCCAGCAGCTTTGCAACAGAGGCGCAAGAGACCCAGTACTTC. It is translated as CASSFATEAQETQYF.

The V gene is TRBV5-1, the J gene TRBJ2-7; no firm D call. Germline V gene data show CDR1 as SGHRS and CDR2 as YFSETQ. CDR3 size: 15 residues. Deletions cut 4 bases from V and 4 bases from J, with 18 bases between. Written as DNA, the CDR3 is TGCGCCAGCAGCCCTGACACGTTTGGGCTGTACGAGCAGTACTTC. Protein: CASSPDTFGLYEQYF.